This T cell receptor (beta chain) was found in a study of blood T cell repertoires in COVID-19. Enrolment of Seattle patients took place during active infection, and they were followed longitudinally. Profiled with immunoSEQ multiplex PCR; TCRdb holds only in-frame clones, not every one. The repertoire includes about 200,000 clones, approximately 80% of them detected once, and approximately 0.97% sits in the top ten. Trimming removed 2 bases at V and 1 base at J, with 10 bases between. The CDR3 has 15 amino acids. The V gene's germline CDR1 is SGHTA and CDR2 FQGTGA. This TCR was sampled from a man in his fifties or sixties with COVID-19, enrolled during active disease. The rearrangement links TRBV7-3 to TRBJ2-3; D is possibly TRBD2 (6 bases). Sequencing input: peripheral blood. In DNA form, the CDR3 reads TGTGCCAGCAGCTTATTAGGCGGGGGCACAGATACGCAGTATTTT. Translating it yields CASSLLGGGTDTQYF.